The 9 T cell receptor beta chains given below trace back to one sample, sequenced in a study of T-cell reconstitution after alpha-beta-depleted transplantation in children. It was with unique molecular identifiers that the TCRbeta library was prepared. TCRdb recomputed calls from the PCR reads with MiXCR, one row per CDR3 protein. The sample lists tens of thousands of distinct CDR3 sequences; over 4.5% were seen once. Sequencing was performed on PBMCs, mostly from graft donor cells, taken 60 days after TCRalphabeta/CD19-depleted stem cell transplant. Receptors were obtained from a female patient aged 2-9 years who had a stem cell transplant for aplastic anemia, so the T cells may come from the graft donor.

Ten or more counts support this clonotype. This chain links TRBV12-3 or TRBV12-4 with TRBJ2-1, with TRBD2 matching 10 bases. The CDR3 contains 14 residues. With V trimmed by 6 bases and J by 8 bases, 7 bases remained unmatched. The CDR3 spells CASSLAGVQDEQFF. The DNA of the CDR3 is TGTGCCAGCAGCCTAGCGGGAGTCCAGGATGAGCAGTTCTTC.

This clonotype showed up many times. This chain uses TRBV27 with TRBJ2-7; D is ambiguous. The CDR3 runs to 14 residues. V lost 0 bases and J lost 2, with 8 bases in between. In germline, CDR1 is MNHEY, CDR2 SMNVEV (reference sequence). Written as DNA, the CDR3 is TGTGCCAGCAGTTTATCCAGCAAAGCCTACGAGCAGTACGTC. It specifies CASSLSSKAYEQYV.

This clonotype was counted ten times or more. V and J are TRBV20-1 and TRBJ2-7; a weak D match, TRBD2 (5 bases). Looked up from germline, CDR1 is DFQATT and CDR2 is SNEGSKA (reference sequence). The CDR3 spans 12 residues. Deletions cut 1 base from V and 3 bases from J, with 7 bases between. CDR3 coding DNA: TGCAGTGCTAGAGTGGACTTCTACGAGCAGTACTTC. Its translation is CSARVDFYEQYF.

This clonotype came up many times. The V and J genes are TRBV7-2 and TRBJ2-3; TRBD1 might be the D (6 bases). CDR1 SGHTA and CDR2 FQGNSA come from the germline V gene. V gave up 4 bases and J gave up 4 bases, with 18 bases separating them. The CDR3 has 16 amino acids. CDR3 bases: TGTGCCAGCAGCTCACTTAGCGCCCCAGGGGCAGATACGCAGTATTTT. It translates to CASSSLSAPGADTQYF.

Many counts were recorded for this clonotype. The V and J genes are TRBV12-3 or TRBV12-4 and TRBJ1-3; D might be TRBD1 (5 bases). The CDR3 length is 14 residues. Trimming cost V 1 base and J 2 bases, with 6 bases left between them. CDR3 DNA sequence: TGTGCCAGCAGTTTAGGGGGGACTGGAAACACCATATATTTT. This gives the protein CASSLGGTGNTIYF.

This clonotype was recorded at least ten times. The chain joins TRBV6-2 or TRBV6-3 to TRBJ2-1; 8 bases line up with TRBD2. Germline lookup yields CDR1 MNHEY and CDR2 SVGEGT. Trimming cost V 0 bases and J 0 bases; bases outside gene matches: 10. The CDR3 is 19 residues long. The CDR3 loop is CASSYSHLLAGGSYNEQFF. As DNA, the CDR3 is TGTGCCAGCAGTTACTCCCACCTGCTAGCGGGTGGCTCCTACAATGAGCAGTTCTTC.

This sequence joins TRBV4-1 and TRBJ2-1; 9 nucleotides match TRBD2. The CDR3 contains 20 residues. V was clipped by 0 bases and J by 7 bases; unmatched bases: 19. Germline CDR1 MGHRA, CDR2 YSYEKL. CDR3 loop: CASSQETNPAAGGPRNEQFF. CDR3 nucleotides: TGCGCCAGCAGCCAAGAGACTAATCCCGCGGCGGGAGGGCCAAGAAATGAGCAGTTCTTC.

This clonotype was counted ten times or more. The J gene is TRBJ2-1, the V gene TRBV24-1; 10 bases are shared with TRBD1. The J segment lost 6 bases and the V segment lost 2 bases, leaving 6 bases of the junction unmatched. Germline CDR1 is KGHDR and CDR2 is SFDVKD. This CDR3 spans 16 amino acids. In nucleotides, the CDR3 is TGTGCCACCAGTGATTGGGACAGGGGTTCCGTCAATGAGCAGTTCTTC. This sequence encodes CATSDWDRGSVNEQFF.

The sample holds many counts of this clonotype. The gene calls are TRBV29-1 and TRBJ2-6; D unresolved. Germline CDR1 SQVTM, CDR2 ANQGSEA. The CDR3 spans 13 residues. V was cut by 6 bases and J by 4 bases, with 10 bases left in between. The CDR3 sequence is CSVSPAGANVLTF. CDR3 nucleotide sequence: TGCAGCGTATCCCCCGCGGGGGCCAACGTCCTGACTTTC.